These 19 T cell receptor beta chains came from one sample sequenced in a study of early T cells in non-severe SARS-CoV-2 infection. One entry per CDR3 protein, called by TCRdb with MiXCR from the 5' RACE reads. The sample carries almost 85,000 distinct CDR3 sequences, roughly an eighth recorded once. The specimen sequenced was whole blood. The receptors come from an adult who was a healthcare worker with PCR-confirmed SARS-CoV-2 infection or an uninfected control (not recorded which).

This clonotype was recorded a few times. This sequence joins TRBV7-8 and TRBJ2-7, with D possibly being TRBD1 or TRBD2 (5 bases each). CDR3 size: 14 residues. Germline CDR1 is SGHVS and CDR2 is FQNEAQ. V was clipped by 5 bases and J by 7 bases, with 18 bases between them. The CDR3 here is CASSLRGQVWEQYF. Written as DNA, the CDR3 is TGTGCCAGCAGCCTCCGGGGCCAGGTTTGGGAGCAGTACTTC.

This clonotype has ten or more counts. The rearrangement uses TRBV11-3 and TRBJ2-5; TRBD1 is a possible D gene (5 bases). The CDR3 sequence is 15 residues long. CDR1 and CDR2 from the germline V gene are SGHNT and YENEEA. The V gene lost 3 bases and the J gene lost 2 bases, with 13 bases spanning the gap. The DNA for the CDR3 is TGTGCCAGCAGCTTTCAGGGTTGGGGTCAAGAGACCCAGTACTTC. It encodes CASSFQGWGQETQYF.

At least ten counts were recorded for this clonotype. V is TRBV7-3 and J is TRBJ2-5; 12 bases agree with TRBD1. This CDR3 region has 16 residues. V shed 1 base, J shed 5 bases, and the junction held 5 bases outside the gene matches. Germline lookup yields CDR1 SGHTA and CDR2 FQGTGA. CDR3 coding DNA: TGTGCCAGCAGCTTAAGGGGACAGGGGGCTTGGGAGACCCAGTACTTC. As protein: CASSLRGQGAWETQYF.

This clonotype was recorded a few times. The rearrangement uses TRBV20-1 and TRBJ2-3; no clear D gene. There are 14 residues in the CDR3. Germline V gene sequence: CDR1 DFQATT, CDR2 SNEGSKA (reference sequence). Trimming took 0 bases from V and 4 from J, leaving 11 bases between them. The CDR3 spells CSARDFPGADTQYF. CDR3 nucleotide sequence: TGCAGTGCTAGAGATTTCCCCGGCGCAGATACGCAGTATTTT.

As concerns this clonotype: A junction boundary mismatches the germline segment, possibly from a read error. The chain recombines TRBV6-2 or TRBV6-3 with TRBJ2-1, with 7 bases aligning to TRBD2. This CDR3 spans 15 amino acids. Germline V CDR1 and CDR2: MNHEY, SVGEGT. Here the CDR3 reads CGSSYSAGVGNEQFF. In nucleotides, the CDR3 is TGTGGCAGCAGTTACTCGGCGGGAGTAGGCAATGAGCAGTTCTTC.

The chain recombines TRBV29-1 with TRBJ1-3; D is ambiguous. Per the germline V gene, CDR1 is SQVTM and CDR2 is ANQGSEA. The CDR3 length is 14 residues. V lost 2 bases and J lost 3, with 11 bases in between. Here the CDR3 reads CSVEWPQVGNTIYF. The CDR3 DNA is TGCAGCGTTGAATGGCCGCAGGTTGGAAACACCATATATTTT. The whole variable domain, remainder taken from reference TRBV29-1 and TRBJ1-3, is SAVISQKPSRDICQRGTSLTIQCQVDSQVTMMFWYRQQPGQSLTLIATANQGSEATYESGFVIDKFPISRPNLTFSTLTVSNMSPEDSSIYLCSVEWPQVGNTIYFGEGSWLTVV.

This clonotype was found many times. The chain combines TRBV5-1 with TRBJ1-5, with D tentatively TRBD1 (6 bases). The CDR3 has 14 residues. Per germline, CDR1 SGHRS and CDR2 YFSETQ. The V gene lost 0 bases and the J gene lost 7 bases, with 11 bases spanning the gap. The CDR3 loop reads CASSLDGGGQPQHF. CDR3 bases: TGCGCCAGCAGCTTGGACGGGGGCGGGCAGCCCCAGCATTTT.

The chain employs TRBV6-5 and TRBJ2-7; no clear D gene. The germline V and J ends were trimmed by 6 bases and 2 bases, with 8 bases remaining between them. The germline V gene encodes CDR1 MNHEY and CDR2 SVGAGI. The CDR3 has 12 residues. The CDR3 nucleotides are TGTGCCAGCAGAGACCTTACCTACGAGCAGTACTTC. Its protein product is CASRDLTYEQYF.

This clonotype was seen ten or more times. V and J are TRBV7-6 and TRBJ2-3, with 7 positions matching TRBD2. This CDR3 is 17 amino acids long. With 2 bases clipped from V and 0 bases from J, the junction kept 8 bases outside the gene matches. Germline assignment: CDR1 SGHVS and CDR2 FNYEAQ. CDR3 bases: TGTGCCAGCAGCTTACCGCCTAGCGGCCCTAGCACAGATACGCAGTATTTT. This gives the protein CASSLPPSGPSTDTQYF.

This clonotype was picked up many times. The V call is TRBV11-2, the J call TRBJ1-1; 11 nucleotides line up with TRBD1. V lost 3 bases to trimming and J lost 3 bases; unmatched junction nucleotides: 9. The V gene's germline CDR1 is SGHAT and CDR2 FQNNGV. This CDR3 comprises 17 residues. The CDR3 nucleotides read TGTGCCAGCAGCTTCTCTGGACAGGGGGCCCTCTACACTGAAGCTTTCTTT. Its translation is CASSFSGQGALYTEAFF.

V is TRBV29-1 and J is TRBJ2-3, with 9 bases fitting TRBD1. Trimming cost V 4 bases and J 5 bases; bases outside gene matches: 4. Looked up from germline, CDR1 is SQVTM and CDR2 is ANQGSEA. This CDR3 region has 13 residues. The CDR3 nucleotides read TGCAGCGTTGGGGACAGGGCCTTAGATACGCAGTATTTT. Its translation: CSVGDRALDTQYF.

This chain joins TRBV5-1 and TRBJ2-7, with D unclear. This CDR3 is built from 13 residues. V lost 3 bases to trimming and J lost 5 bases, with 12 bases between them. CDR1 is SGHRS, CDR2 YFSETQ, per germline. The CDR3 region is CASSSASRNEQYF. The CDR3 region has the DNA TGCGCCAGCAGCTCAGCCTCGCGGAACGAGCAGTACTTC.

This clonotype was counted a few times. The chain combines TRBV5-1 with TRBJ2-3, with D perhaps TRBD2 (6 bases). Germline V gene data show CDR1 as SGHRS and CDR2 as YFSETQ. The CDR3 runs to 14 residues. Trimming took off 5 bases at V and 2 bases at J, with 12 bases between the two ends. CDR3 region: CASRTAGPTDTQYF. CDR3 nucleotide sequence: TGCGCCAGCAGAACCGCGGGGCCCACAGATACGCAGTATTTT.

This clonotype was found many times. J is TRBJ2-1 and V is TRBV7-3; TRBD2 aligns across 7 bases. From germline, CDR1 is SGHTA and CDR2 FQGTGA. Germline trimming cut 5 bases from V and 3 bases from J; bases unmatched to any gene: 7. The CDR3 is made up of 15 amino acids. The CDR3 DNA reads as TGTGCCAGCAGCCTGGTGGAGCGGGGCTACAATGAGCAGTTCTTC. Translation gives CASSLVERGYNEQFF. The full variable domain, completed using reference TRBV7-3 and TRBJ2-1, is GAGVSQTPSNKVTEKGKYVELRCDPISGHTALYWYRQSLGQGPEFLIYFQGTGAADDSGLPNDRFFAVRPEGSVSTLKIQRTERGDSAVYLCASSLVERGYNEQFFGPGTRLTVL.

The chain combines TRBV5-1 with TRBJ1-2; D gene unclear. This CDR3 is built from 15 residues. Germline lookup yields CDR1 SGHRS and CDR2 YFSETQ. With 3 bases removed from V and 4 bases from J, the gap between germline ends came to 16 bases. CDR3 region: CASSSHSERGYGYTF. The CDR3, as DNA: TGCGCCAGCAGCTCCCACAGTGAGAGAGGCTATGGCTACACCTTC. The full variable domain, in which reference TRBV5-1 and TRBJ1-2 provide the parts outside the CDR3, is KAGVTQTPRYLIKTRGQQVTLSCSPISGHRSVSWYQQTPGQGLQFLFEYFSETQRNKGNFPGRFSGRQFSNSRSEMNVSTLELGDSALYLCASSSHSERGYGYTFGSGTRLTVV.

This clonotype has ten or more counts. J is TRBJ2-7 and V is TRBV7-6; D may be TRBD1 (6 bases). Germline V gene sequence: CDR1 SGHVS, CDR2 FNYEAQ. Between the trimmed V and J ends, which lost 5 bases and 3 bases, there was a span of 17 bases. The CDR3 loop spans 15 amino acids. The CDR3 protein is CASSLRQASLYEQYF. The DNA of the CDR3 is TGTGCCAGCAGCCTCCGACAGGCCTCTCTCTACGAGCAGTACTTC.

This clonotype was detected many times. The V gene is TRBV20-1, the J gene TRBJ2-3; tentative D call: TRBD1 (7 bases). CDR1 is DFQATT and CDR2 is SNEGSKA in the germline V gene (reference sequence). V was cut by 5 bases and J by 6 bases, with 12 bases left in between. The CDR3 length is 12 residues. This CDR3 is CSAQQGTDTQYF. DNA of the CDR3: TGCAGTGCTCAACAGGGGACTGATACGCAGTATTTT.

The genes are TRBV20-1 and TRBJ2-3; no clear D. CDR1 and CDR2 (germline): DFQATT, SNEGSKA (reference sequence). The CDR3 covers 19 residues. V was pared by 1 base and J by 4 bases, with 27 bases between. The CDR3 bases are TGCAGTGCTAGAGGGTCAAGCCCCAAGCTGCACACCGGCCCAGATACGCAGTATTTT. As protein: CSARGSSPKLHTGPDTQYF.

This clonotype was found many times. This sequence joins TRBV4-1 and TRBJ1-5; possibly TRBD1 for D (6 bases). V was cut by 0 bases and J by 7 bases, with 13 bases left in between. The CDR3 covers 15 residues. Germline CDR1 is MGHRA and CDR2 is YSYEKL. CDR3 nucleotides: TGCGCCAGCAGCCAAGATCACGGGACATTCCAGCCCCAGCATTTT. The encoded protein is CASSQDHGTFQPQHF.